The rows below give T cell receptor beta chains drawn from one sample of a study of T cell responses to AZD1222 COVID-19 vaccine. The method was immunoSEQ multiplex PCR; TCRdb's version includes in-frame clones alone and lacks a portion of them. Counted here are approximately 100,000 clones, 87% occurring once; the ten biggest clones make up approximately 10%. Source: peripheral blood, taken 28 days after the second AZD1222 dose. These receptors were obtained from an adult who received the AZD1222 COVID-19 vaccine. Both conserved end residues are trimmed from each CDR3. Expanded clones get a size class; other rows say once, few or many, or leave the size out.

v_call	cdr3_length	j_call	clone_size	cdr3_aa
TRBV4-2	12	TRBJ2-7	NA	ASSQEQVGYEQY
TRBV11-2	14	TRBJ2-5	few	ASSPRQGSVQETQY
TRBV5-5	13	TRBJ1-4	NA	ASSIVGTTNEKLF
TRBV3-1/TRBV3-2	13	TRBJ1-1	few	ASSLRQGGWSEAF
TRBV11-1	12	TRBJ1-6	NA	ASRRTGLNSPLH
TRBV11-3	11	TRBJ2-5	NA	ASSSRIQETQY
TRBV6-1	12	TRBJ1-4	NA	ASSETTTNEKLF
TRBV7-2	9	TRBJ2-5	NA	ASSSGETQY
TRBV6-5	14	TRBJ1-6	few	ASSYSRGSYNSPLH
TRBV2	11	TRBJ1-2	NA	ASIGAAAYGYT
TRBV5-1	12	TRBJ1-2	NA	ASSRDRANYGYT
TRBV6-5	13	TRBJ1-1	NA	ASSYSTVGYTEAF
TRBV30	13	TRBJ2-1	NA	AWSALGLAGNEQF
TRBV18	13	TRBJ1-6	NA	ASSPTGSSNSPLH
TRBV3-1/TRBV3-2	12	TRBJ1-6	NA	ASSRTWGDLALH
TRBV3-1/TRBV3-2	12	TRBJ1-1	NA	ASSAGQGDTEAF
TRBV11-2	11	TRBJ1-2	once	ASSPAGDYGYT
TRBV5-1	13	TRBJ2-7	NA	ASSLVAGRTHEQY
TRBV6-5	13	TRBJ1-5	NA	ASTRTGKDNQPQH
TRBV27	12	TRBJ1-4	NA	ASSFQGLNEKLF
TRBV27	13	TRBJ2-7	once	ATPQGGYPTYEQY
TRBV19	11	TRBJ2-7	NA	ASRGQGAYEQY
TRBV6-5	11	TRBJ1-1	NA	ASSPRVLTEAF
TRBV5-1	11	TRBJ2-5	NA	ASSSENQETQY
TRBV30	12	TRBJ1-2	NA	AWSVRGWNYGYT
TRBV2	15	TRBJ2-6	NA	ASSEGQGGAGANVLT
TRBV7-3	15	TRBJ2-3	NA	ASSPLTSGRRSDTQY
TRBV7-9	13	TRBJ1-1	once	ASSLGAAENTEAF
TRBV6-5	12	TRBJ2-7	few	ASSHPTGVYEQY
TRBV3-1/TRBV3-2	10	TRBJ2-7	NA	ASSPQRGEQY
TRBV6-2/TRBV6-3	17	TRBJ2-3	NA	ASSYSTPRPGQGAYTQY
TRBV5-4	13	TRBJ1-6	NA	ASSLVDRGNSPLH
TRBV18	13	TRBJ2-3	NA	ASSPVAGSTDTQY
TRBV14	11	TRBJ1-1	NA	ASSQYMNTEAF
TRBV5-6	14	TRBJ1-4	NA	ASSLWTETTNEKLF
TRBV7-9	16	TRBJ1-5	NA	ASSSDRDSTYSNQPQH
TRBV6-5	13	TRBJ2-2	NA	ASSLLAASTGELF
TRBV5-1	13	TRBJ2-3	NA	ASSLRGVSTDTQY
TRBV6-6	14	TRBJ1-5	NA	ASSPPGTGGYQPQH
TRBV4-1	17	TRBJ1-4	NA	ASSLLPTGRGSTNEKLF
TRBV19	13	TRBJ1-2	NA	ASSIQGARVYGYT
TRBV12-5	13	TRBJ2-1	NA	ASAIPGTRRNEQF
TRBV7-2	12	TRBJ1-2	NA	ASTSQGRGYGYT
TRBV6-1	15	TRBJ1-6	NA	ASSEFVGGANNSPLH
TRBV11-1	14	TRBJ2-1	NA	ASSQDNPRSYNEQF
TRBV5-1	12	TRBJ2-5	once	ASSLAAGGETQY
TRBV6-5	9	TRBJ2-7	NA	ASSHVNEQY
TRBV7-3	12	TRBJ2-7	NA	ASSLNEGEYEQY
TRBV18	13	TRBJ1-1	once	ASSPKEGKGTEAF
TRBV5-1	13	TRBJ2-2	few	ASSLGREGVRELF
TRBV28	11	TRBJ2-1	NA	ASSFPAGNEQF